The rows below give T cell receptor beta chains drawn from one sample of a study of T cell repertoires in aging, cancer and after chemotherapy. TCRdb fed the multiplex PCR reads into MiXCR, producing one record per CDR3 protein. In the table there are under 8,000 distinct CDR3 sequences, approximately 50% of which are singletons. The sequenced sample consisted of blood. These receptors originate from a human donor with a solid tumor. Both conserved end residues are part of each CDR3. The D gene is left open where the match is weak. Not every row has a clone size; where given, it reads once, few, many or a size class.

v_gene: TRBV6-5; d_gene: TRBD1; j_gene: TRBJ2-3; abundance: once; CDR3aa: CASRAGTGYPDTQYF; CDR3nt: TGTGCCAGCAGGGCCGGGACAGGGTACCCAGATACGCAGTATTTT
v_gene: TRBV19; d_gene: NA; j_gene: TRBJ2-5; abundance: NA; CDR3aa: CASSAGQLGETQYF; CDR3nt: TGTGCCAGTAGTGCGGGACAGCTTGGGGAGACCCAGTACTTC
v_gene: TRBV20-1; d_gene: TRBD2; j_gene: TRBJ2-5; abundance: NA; CDR3aa: CSARAGGETQYF; CDR3nt: TGCAGTGCCAGAGCGGGAGGAGAGACCCAGTACTTC
v_gene: TRBV5-4; d_gene: NA; j_gene: TRBJ2-5; abundance: NA; CDR3aa: CASSLGAGWETQYF; CDR3nt: TGTGCCAGCAGCTTGGGGGCAGGGTGGGAGACCCAGTACTTC
v_gene: TRBV27; d_gene: TRBD1; j_gene: TRBJ2-2; abundance: few; CDR3aa: CASSTGQHTGELFF; CDR3nt: TGTGCCAGCAGTACGGGACAGCACACCGGGGAGCTGTTTTTT
v_gene: TRBV13; d_gene: TRBD1; j_gene: TRBJ2-2; abundance: NA; CDR3aa: CASSPPLVDRAASETNTGELFF; CDR3nt: TGTGCCAGCAGCCCTCCCCTTGTCGACAGGGCCGCATCAGAAACGAACACCGGGGAGCTGTTTTTT
v_gene: TRBV6-6; d_gene: TRBD1; j_gene: TRBJ1-2; abundance: NA; CDR3aa: CASSTPRDRGYGYTF; CDR3nt: TGTGCCAGCAGTACCCCCCGGGACAGGGGATATGGCTACACCTTC
v_gene: TRBV28; d_gene: NA; j_gene: TRBJ1-2; abundance: NA; CDR3aa: CASSLLNREGVDSGYTF; CDR3nt: TGTGCCAGCAGTTTGTTGAACAGGGAGGGAGTTGATTCGGGCTACACCTTC
v_gene: TRBV6-6; d_gene: NA; j_gene: TRBJ2-2; abundance: NA; CDR3aa: CASSFGGYTGELFF; CDR3nt: TGTGCCAGCAGTTTCGGAGGGTACACCGGGGAGCTGTTTTTT
v_gene: TRBV19; d_gene: TRBD2; j_gene: TRBJ2-3; abundance: NA; CDR3aa: CASSKTSGRADTQYF; CDR3nt: TGTGCCAGTAGTAAGACTAGCGGGAGGGCCGATACGCAGTATTTT
v_gene: TRBV6-1; d_gene: NA; j_gene: TRBJ2-2; abundance: NA; CDR3aa: CASSELGTALGDTGELFF; CDR3nt: TGTGCCAGCAGTGAACTTGGGACGGCCCTTGGGGACACCGGGGAGCTGTTTTTT
v_gene: TRBV29-1; d_gene: NA; j_gene: TRBJ1-2; abundance: medium-sized; CDR3aa: CSVKVGNGYTF; CDR3nt: TGCAGCGTTAAGGTCGGGAACGGCTACACCTTC
v_gene: TRBV10-1; d_gene: TRBD2; j_gene: TRBJ2-7; abundance: NA; CDR3aa: CASSPAGTSGSYEQYF; CDR3nt: TGCGCCAGCAGTCCGGCCGGGACTAGCGGGTCCTACGAGCAGTACTTC
v_gene: TRBV7-9; d_gene: NA; j_gene: TRBJ1-5; abundance: few; CDR3aa: CASSSTRGGGTQPQHF; CDR3nt: TGTGCCAGCAGCTCGACGAGGGGCGGGGGAACTCAGCCCCAGCATTTT
v_gene: TRBV27; d_gene: TRBD1; j_gene: TRBJ1-1; abundance: few; CDR3aa: CASSDYRGDTEAFF; CDR3nt: TGTGCCAGCAGTGATTACAGGGGGGACACTGAAGCTTTCTTT
v_gene: TRBV7-2; d_gene: TRBD2; j_gene: TRBJ2-3; abundance: once; CDR3aa: CASSPGLAGYLGLGTDTQYF; CDR3nt: TGTGCCAGCAGCCCGGGACTAGCGGGTTACTTGGGACTTGGCACAGATACGCAGTATTTT
v_gene: TRBV20-1; d_gene: NA; j_gene: TRBJ2-7; abundance: NA; CDR3aa: CSASPRTSSYYYEQYF; CDR3nt: TGCAGTGCTAGTCCCCGGACCTCCTCCTACTACTACGAGCAGTACTTC
v_gene: TRBV20-1; d_gene: TRBD2; j_gene: TRBJ2-2; abundance: NA; CDR3aa: CSASGLAGTGELFF; CDR3nt: TGCAGTGCCTCAGGACTAGCGGGCACCGGGGAGCTGTTTTTT
v_gene: TRBV20-1; d_gene: NA; j_gene: TRBJ2-3; abundance: few; CDR3aa: CSALGVAKSTDTQYF; CDR3nt: TGCAGTGCCTTAGGGGTAGCGAAAAGCACAGATACGCAGTATTTT
v_gene: TRBV20-1; d_gene: NA; j_gene: TRBJ2-3; abundance: NA; CDR3aa: CSAREGWGTDTQYF; CDR3nt: TGCAGTGCTAGAGAGGGGTGGGGCACAGATACGCAGTATTTT
v_gene: TRBV9; d_gene: NA; j_gene: TRBJ1-1; abundance: NA; CDR3aa: CASSVISESTEAFF; CDR3nt: TGTGCCAGCAGCGTAATTTCAGAAAGCACTGAAGCTTTCTTT
v_gene: TRBV5-1; d_gene: NA; j_gene: TRBJ1-4; abundance: NA; CDR3aa: CASSLSILGTNEKLFF; CDR3nt: TGCGCCAGCAGCTTGAGCATACTCGGAACTAATGAAAAACTGTTTTTT
v_gene: TRBV12-3/TRBV12-4; d_gene: NA; j_gene: TRBJ2-6; abundance: NA; CDR3aa: CASSQSRTGANVLTF; CDR3nt: TGTGCCAGCAGCCAGAGTCGTACCGGGGCCAACGTCCTGACTTTC
v_gene: TRBV11-2; d_gene: TRBD2; j_gene: TRBJ2-5; abundance: NA; CDR3aa: CASSSLVREEETQYF; CDR3nt: TGTGCCAGCAGCTCCCTAGTGCGGGAGGAAGAGACCCAGTACTTC
v_gene: TRBV5-4; d_gene: NA; j_gene: TRBJ1-3; abundance: NA; CDR3aa: CASSFEGENTIYF; CDR3nt: TGTGCCAGCAGCTTTGAGGGGGAAAACACCATATATTTT
v_gene: TRBV7-9; d_gene: TRBD2; j_gene: TRBJ2-7; abundance: few; CDR3aa: CASSFGGSSYEQYF; CDR3nt: TGTGCCAGCAGCTTTGGCGGGAGCAGCTACGAGCAGTACTTC
v_gene: TRBV20-1; d_gene: NA; j_gene: TRBJ1-1; abundance: NA; CDR3aa: CSARGGGESFF; CDR3nt: TGCAGTGCTAGGGGCGGGGGGGAATCTTTCTTT
v_gene: TRBV27; d_gene: TRBD2; j_gene: TRBJ2-1; abundance: NA; CDR3aa: CASSDLGASGGGNEQFF; CDR3nt: TGTGCCAGCAGCGACCTTGGGGCGAGTGGCGGGGGTAATGAGCAGTTCTTC
v_gene: TRBV20-1; d_gene: NA; j_gene: TRBJ2-1; abundance: NA; CDR3aa: CSAYSTRSNEQFF; CDR3nt: TGCAGTGCTTACTCAACTAGATCAAATGAGCAGTTCTTC
v_gene: TRBV6-2/TRBV6-3; d_gene: TRBD1; j_gene: TRBJ1-5; abundance: NA; CDR3aa: CASRPTGSFGANQPQHF; CDR3nt: TGTGCCAGTCGACCGACAGGGAGTTTCGGGGCGAATCAGCCCCAGCATTTT
v_gene: TRBV10-3; d_gene: NA; j_gene: TRBJ1-4; abundance: NA; CDR3aa: CATHGGFETNEKLFF; CDR3nt: TGTGCCACTCATGGGGGGTTCGAAACGAATGAAAAACTGTTTTTT
v_gene: TRBV5-3; d_gene: NA; j_gene: TRBJ2-7; abundance: once; CDR3aa: CAREARSEQYF; CDR3nt: TGTGCCAGAGAAGCCCGGAGCGAGCAGTACTTC
v_gene: TRBV5-1; d_gene: NA; j_gene: TRBJ2-7; abundance: NA; CDR3aa: CASSLAAGTYEQYF; CDR3nt: TGCGCCAGCAGCTTGGCCGCAGGGACCTACGAGCAGTACTTC
v_gene: TRBV20-1; d_gene: TRBD1; j_gene: TRBJ2-7; abundance: few; CDR3aa: CSATYGQGEASEQYF; CDR3nt: TGCAGTGCGACGTACGGACAGGGCGAGGCATCCGAGCAGTACTTC
v_gene: TRBV28; d_gene: NA; j_gene: TRBJ1-1; abundance: NA; CDR3aa: CASSSPSQGHTEAFF; CDR3nt: TGTGCCAGCAGCTCTCCCAGCCAAGGGCACACTGAAGCTTTCTTT
v_gene: TRBV7-9; d_gene: TRBD2; j_gene: TRBJ2-3; abundance: NA; CDR3aa: CASSHPLEAGPTDTQYF; CDR3nt: TGTGCCAGCAGCCACCCTCTGGAAGCGGGACCCACAGATACGCAGTATTTT
v_gene: TRBV10-3; d_gene: TRBD2; j_gene: TRBJ2-7; abundance: NA; CDR3aa: CAISESTGGPHEQYF; CDR3nt: TGTGCCATCAGTGAGTCGACGGGGGGGCCCCACGAGCAGTACTTC
v_gene: TRBV13; d_gene: TRBD1; j_gene: TRBJ1-3; abundance: few; CDR3aa: CASSSGTGLLSGNTIYF; CDR3nt: TGTGCCAGCAGCTCCGGGACAGGGCTTTTATCTGGAAACACCATATATTTT
v_gene: TRBV19; d_gene: NA; j_gene: TRBJ1-1; abundance: few; CDR3aa: CASSIQGANTEAFF; CDR3nt: TGTGCCAGTAGTATACAGGGTGCGAACACTGAAGCTTTCTTT
v_gene: TRBV12-1; d_gene: NA; j_gene: TRBJ2-3; abundance: NA; CDR3aa: CASSLILGADTQYF; CDR3nt: TGTGCCAGCAGCTTAATCCTCGGCGCAGATACGCAGTATTTT
v_gene: TRBV6-5; d_gene: NA; j_gene: TRBJ1-6; abundance: NA; CDR3aa: CASSYGERSPLHF; CDR3nt: TGTGCCAGCAGTTACGGGGAGCGGTCACCCCTCCACTTT
v_gene: TRBV12-3/TRBV12-4; d_gene: NA; j_gene: TRBJ2-5; abundance: NA; CDR3aa: CASSLRRIQETQYF; CDR3nt: TGTGCCAGCAGTCTCCGACGGATCCAAGAGACCCAGTACTTC
v_gene: TRBV7-9; d_gene: NA; j_gene: TRBJ2-7; abundance: NA; CDR3aa: CASSLARNGVYEQYF; CDR3nt: TGTGCCAGCAGCTTAGCGAGGAACGGAGTCTACGAGCAGTACTTC
v_gene: TRBV15; d_gene: NA; j_gene: TRBJ1-4; abundance: NA; CDR3aa: CATSRGSRANEKLFF; CDR3nt: TGTGCCACCAGCAGAGGTAGCAGAGCGAATGAAAAACTGTTTTTT
v_gene: TRBV5-4; d_gene: NA; j_gene: TRBJ2-3; abundance: NA; CDR3aa: CASSSSTDTQYF; CDR3nt: TGTGCCAGCAGCTCTAGCACAGATACGCAGTATTTT
v_gene: TRBV18; d_gene: NA; j_gene: TRBJ1-2; abundance: few; CDR3aa: CASSPATDRNYGYTF; CDR3nt: TGTGCCAGCTCACCCGCCACAGACCGTAACTATGGCTACACCTTC
v_gene: TRBV20-1; d_gene: NA; j_gene: TRBJ2-3; abundance: NA; CDR3aa: CSYHPGEADTQYF; CDR3nt: TGCAGTTACCATCCGGGAGAGGCAGATACGCAGTATTTT
v_gene: TRBV18; d_gene: NA; j_gene: TRBJ1-2; abundance: few; CDR3aa: CASSPSLNYGYTF; CDR3nt: TGTGCCAGCTCACCGTCACTTAACTATGGCTACACCTTC
v_gene: TRBV4-2; d_gene: NA; j_gene: TRBJ2-7; abundance: NA; CDR3aa: CASIQDGGGTYSRNYEQYF; CDR3nt: TGTGCCAGCATCCAAGATGGGGGCGGGACATACTCCCGAAACTACGAGCAGTACTTC
v_gene: TRBV11-2; d_gene: NA; j_gene: TRBJ1-1; abundance: NA; CDR3aa: CASSLGIRGGSTEAFF; CDR3nt: TGTGCCAGCAGCTTGGGAATTCGGGGTGGGAGCACTGAAGCTTTCTTT
v_gene: TRBV18; d_gene: NA; j_gene: TRBJ1-5; abundance: NA; CDR3aa: CASSIRGSDQPQHF; CDR3nt: TGTGCCAGCTCAATTCGGGGTAGCGATCAGCCCCAGCATTTT
v_gene: TRBV20-1; d_gene: NA; j_gene: TRBJ2-7; abundance: few; CDR3aa: CSARRTASYEQYF; CDR3nt: TGCAGTGCTAGGAGGACAGCTTCCTACGAGCAGTACTTC
v_gene: TRBV5-6; d_gene: TRBD1; j_gene: TRBJ1-2; abundance: NA; CDR3aa: CASSRPTGMDGYTF; CDR3nt: TGCGCCAGCAGCCGACCGACAGGGATGGATGGCTACACCTTC
v_gene: TRBV6-5; d_gene: TRBD1; j_gene: TRBJ1-3; abundance: few; CDR3aa: CASSYPVDRAAGNTIYF; CDR3nt: TGTGCCAGCAGTTACCCTGTAGACAGGGCGGCTGGAAACACCATATATTTT
v_gene: TRBV5-1; d_gene: NA; j_gene: TRBJ2-7; abundance: few; CDR3aa: CASSHGQGPYEQYF; CDR3nt: TGCGCCAGCAGCCACGGACAAGGGCCTTACGAGCAGTACTTC
v_gene: TRBV7-6; d_gene: NA; j_gene: TRBJ2-2; abundance: few; CDR3aa: CASSPFSGNTGELFF; CDR3nt: TGTGCCAGCAGCCCTTTTAGCGGGAACACCGGGGAGCTGTTTTTT
v_gene: TRBV27; d_gene: NA; j_gene: TRBJ1-1; abundance: few; CDR3aa: CASSFGTGTEAFF; CDR3nt: TGTGCCAGCAGTTTTGGGACGGGCACTGAAGCTTTCTTT
v_gene: TRBV29-1; d_gene: NA; j_gene: TRBJ1-2; abundance: large; CDR3aa: CSVPTDINYGYTF; CDR3nt: TGCAGCGTCCCGACAGACATCAACTATGGCTACACCTTC
v_gene: TRBV5-4; d_gene: NA; j_gene: TRBJ2-1; abundance: NA; CDR3aa: CASMSRGDNEQFF; CDR3nt: TGTGCCAGCATGAGCAGGGGGGACAATGAGCAGTTCTTC
v_gene: TRBV29-1; d_gene: TRBD1; j_gene: TRBJ2-2; abundance: NA; CDR3aa: CSVPGQANTGELFF; CDR3nt: TGCAGCGTTCCGGGACAGGCAAACACCGGGGAGCTGTTTTTT